This TCR beta chain was sequenced during a study of blood T cell repertoires in COVID-19. Across the whole study: Acute and convalescent COVID-19 samples came from the United States, Italy and Spain.

The CDR3 covers 15 residues. V dropped 4 bases and J dropped 1; count of bases not matched to a gene: 6. CDR1 and CDR2 (germline): SGHRS, YFSETQ. Profiled with immunoSEQ multiplex PCR; TCRdb holds only in-frame clones, not every one. The repertoire holds around 180,000 clones, with 80% to 90% as singletons. The chain carries TRBV5-1 and TRBJ2-3; 7 bases match TRBD1. The clonotype originates from a man in his 70s with active or convalescent COVID-19. Sequenced sample: peripheral blood. DNA of the CDR3: TGCGCCAGCAGCCTAACAGGGGACGGCACAGATACGCAGTATTTT. Protein sequence: CASSLTGDGTDTQYF.